This entry describes one T cell receptor beta chain. Libraries were prepared by immunoSEQ multiplex PCR; TCRdb keeps only in-frame clonotypes and omits some of them. This repertoire shows roughly 200,000 clones, 85% to 90% found once; its top ten account for under 3%. The entry originates in a study of blood T cell repertoires in COVID-19. The sequencing input was peripheral blood. The clonotype comes from a young woman with active or convalescent COVID-19.

The CDR3 nucleotides read TGTGCCAGCAGCTTAGATCGAGTACACAGGGGGCGGGAGACCCAGTACTTC. Amino acids: CASSLDRVHRGRETQYF. The genes are TRBV11-3 and TRBJ2-5; 9 bases align to TRBD1. The CDR3 has 17 residues. Germline CDR1 is SGHNT and CDR2 is YENEEA. Trimming at V came to 0 bases and at J to 5 bases, leaving 10 bases not matched to a gene.